These T cell receptor beta chains were read from a single sample in a study of identical twins. TCRdb re-analysed the 5' RACE reads in MiXCR, keeping a single row per CDR3 protein. The sample has 400,000 to 500,000 distinct CDR3 sequences, roughly an eighth seen once. The sample also formed part of further work on yellow fever vaccine responses in identical twins.

Source material: CD4+ T cells sorted from blood. The receptors shown here come from a woman in her late teens or twenties in good health. CDR3s include the opening cysteine and the closing phenylalanine or tryptophan. A D gene is named only where the DNA matches it firmly. Rows may omit the clone size; those that give it use once, few, many or a size class.

abundance	d_gene	v_gene	len	j_gene	CDR3nt	CDR3aa
NA	TRBD1	TRBV20-1	14	TRBJ1-1	TGCAGTGCTAGAGGGACAGGGACGAACACTGAAGCTTTCTTT	CSARGTGTNTEAFF
NA	NA	TRBV28	14	TRBJ1-1	TGTGCCAGCAGTTTAAAGACTCCGAACACTGAAGCTTTCTTT	CASSLKTPNTEAFF
NA	TRBD2	TRBV20-1	16	TRBJ2-1	TGCAGTGCTAGAGGTCATAGGCTAGCGGGGCTCCGTGTGCAGTTCTTC	CSARGHRLAGLRVQFF
many	NA	TRBV15	14	TRBJ2-7	TGTGCCACCAGCAGAGGAGGTAGCGACTACGAGCAGTACTTC	CATSRGGSDYEQYF
NA	NA	TRBV7-2	17	TRBJ2-3	TGTGCCAGCAGCTTAGTAGCAGGGAAGGGGGGCACAGATACGCAGTATTTT	CASSLVAGKGGTDTQYF
few	NA	TRBV28	15	TRBJ2-7	TGTGCCAGCAGAAACAACCGGGACATATCCTACGAGCAGTACTTC	CASRNNRDISYEQYF
few	TRBD2	TRBV5-1	16	TRBJ2-4	TGCGCCAGCGGGGGGGAGACCCCCGGGTCAGGAAACATTCAGTACTTC	CASGGETPGSGNIQYF
NA	NA	TRBV28	16	TRBJ1-3	TGTGCCAGCAGTTTACAAGGGGGGAACTCTGGAAACACCATATATTTT	CASSLQGGNSGNTIYF
NA	NA	TRBV18	16	TRBJ1-1	TGTGCCAGCTCTCGATCGTCCGGGACAATTAACACTGAAGCTTTCTTT	CASSRSSGTINTEAFF
few	TRBD2	TRBV20-1	16	TRBJ2-1	TGCAGTGCTAGCTCTTTTGCGGGGGACGGCTACAATGAGCAGTTCTTC	CSASSFAGDGYNEQFF
NA	NA	TRBV11-2	13	TRBJ1-2	TGTGCCAGCAGCCCCTCTCTCAGGGAGGGCTACACCTTC	CASSPSLREGYTF
NA	NA	TRBV11-3	15	TRBJ2-7	TGTGCCAGCAGCTCAGGTGGGGAATCAAGCCACGAGCAGTACTTC	CASSSGGESSHEQYF
NA	NA	TRBV7-9	15	TRBJ1-6	TGTGCCAGCAGCTTAAGTAGCACCTATAATTCACCCCTCCACTTT	CASSLSSTYNSPLHF
few	NA	TRBV28	13	TRBJ2-7	TGTGCCAGCAGTAGTGGGCAGATCAAAACGCAGTACTTC	CASSSGQIKTQYF
many	NA	TRBV7-9	13	TRBJ2-3	TGTGCCAGCCGACCCCTTTACACAGATACGCAGTATTTT	CASRPLYTDTQYF
once	NA	TRBV30	18	TRBJ1-6	TGTGCCTGGAGTAGTGCCAGGATCCCTAGCTCCTATAATTCACCCCTCCACTTT	CAWSSARIPSSYNSPLHF
many	NA	TRBV20-1	11	TRBJ1-1	TGCAGTGCTAAAAGTGGGGACTCGGCTTTCTTT	CSAKSGDSAFF
NA	TRBD1	TRBV6-4	15	TRBJ2-3	TGTGCCAGCAGTGAAGGGGGACAGCGCACAGATACGCAGTATTTT	CASSEGGQRTDTQYF
few	NA	TRBV10-3	13	TRBJ2-3	TGTGCCATCAGGTCGGGAGAAAGGGATACGCAGTATTTT	CAIRSGERDTQYF
few	NA	TRBV21-1	19	TRBJ2-3	TGTGCCAGCAGCATATGGGGACAGGGGGGCCCCCCAAGCGCAGATACGCAGTATTTT	CASSIWGQGGPPSADTQYF
NA	TRBD1	TRBV20-1	16	TRBJ1-6	TGCAGTGCTAGAGGAAAGACAGGGGGAGATAATTCACCCCTCCACTTT	CSARGKTGGDNSPLHF
many	TRBD2	TRBV12-3/TRBV12-4	16	TRBJ2-3	TGTGCCAGCAGTCCTAGCGGACTGATTAGCACAGATACGCAGTATTTT	CASSPSGLISTDTQYF
many	TRBD1	TRBV20-1	15	TRBJ2-5	TGCAGTGCTAGTACCGGACAGGAGTACCAAGAGACCCAGTACTTC	CSASTGQEYQETQYF
few	NA	TRBV10-3	14	TRBJ2-7	TGTGCCATCAGAAATCTCAGGGGTTTAGGCGAGCAGTACTTC	CAIRNLRGLGEQYF
NA	TRBD1	TRBV20-1	13	TRBJ2-7	TGCAGTGCCTGCGGGGACAGGGGCTCCGAGCAGTACTTC	CSACGDRGSEQYF
few	TRBD1	TRBV2	15	TRBJ2-2	TGTGCCAGCCGAGCGACAGGGGCGAACACCGGGGAGCTGCTTTTT	CASRATGANTGELLF
NA	NA	TRBV2	10	TRBJ2-3	TGTGCCAGCAGATTAGATACGCAGTATTTT	CASRLDTQYF
few	NA	TRBV6-2/TRBV6-3	15	TRBJ2-7	TGTGCCAGCTGGGGGCTAGCGGATTTCTCCTACGAGCAGTACTTC	CASWGLADFSYEQYF
many	NA	TRBV20-1	12	TRBJ2-3	TGCAGTGCCGCCCCACGCACAGATACGCAGTATTTT	CSAAPRTDTQYF
many	NA	TRBV29-1	10	TRBJ2-3	TGCAGCGTTGACATAGATACGCAGTATTTT	CSVDIDTQYF
many	NA	TRBV28	13	TRBJ1-6	TGTGCCAGCAAGGACAGTTATAATTCACCCCTCCACTTT	CASKDSYNSPLHF
few	NA	TRBV6-5	14	TRBJ2-5	TGTGCCAGCAGTTACTCTGCTGTTCAAGAGACCCAGTACTTC	CASSYSAVQETQYF
few	TRBD2	TRBV4-3	15	TRBJ2-1	TGCGCCAGCGGGGGACTAGCGGGCGGCACCAATGAGCAGTTCTTC	CASGGLAGGTNEQFF
NA	NA	TRBV11-2	16	TRBJ2-3	TGTGCCAGCAGCCCCCTGCTTGGGGAACGCACAGATACGCAGTATTTT	CASSPLLGERTDTQYF
few	NA	TRBV18	13	TRBJ2-7	TGTGCCAGCTCACCACCAAGCCTGGGCGAGCAGTACTTC	CASSPPSLGEQYF
NA	TRBD2	TRBV11-2	15	TRBJ2-1	TGTGCCAGCAGCTTAGTGGCGGGAGTCACCGGTGAGCAGTTCTTC	CASSLVAGVTGEQFF
NA	NA	TRBV5-1	17	TRBJ2-1	TGCGCCAGCAGCTTGGGGGTCAAGCACTATACTAGGGATGAGCAGTTCTTC	CASSLGVKHYTRDEQFF
many	TRBD2	TRBV3-1	15	TRBJ2-7	TGTGCCAGCAGCCAAGACCTAGCGGGGGTCTACGAGCAGTACTTC	CASSQDLAGVYEQYF
NA	NA	TRBV12-3/TRBV12-4	14	TRBJ2-1	TGTGCCAGCAGTTTATACCGGGGGTACAATGAGCAGTTCTTC	CASSLYRGYNEQFF
NA	NA	TRBV20-1	15	TRBJ1-4	TGCAGTGCTAGAGGGTACAGAGGGTCTAATGAAAAACTGTTTTTT	CSARGYRGSNEKLFF
few	NA	TRBV24-1	12	TRBJ2-7	TGTGCCACCAGTCGCGGAACTGCCGAGCAGTACTTC	CATSRGTAEQYF
many	TRBD1	TRBV4-3	15	TRBJ1-4	TGCGCCAGCAGCCAAGATAGGGGACAGGGAGAAAAACTGTTTTTT	CASSQDRGQGEKLFF
NA	TRBD2	TRBV3-1	15	TRBJ2-4	TGTGCCTCCTGCCAAACTAGCGGGGGAAAAAACATTCAGTACTTC	CASCQTSGGKNIQYF
few	NA	TRBV20-1	15	TRBJ1-5	TGCAGTGCTAGGAAGCACGGGCCAGGGGATCAGCCCCAGCATTTT	CSARKHGPGDQPQHF
NA	TRBD1	TRBV11-3	15	TRBJ2-7	TGTGCCAGCAGCTTAGGGACAGGGGGAGTCGACGAGCAGTACTTC	CASSLGTGGVDEQYF
few	NA	TRBV28	15	TRBJ2-5	TGTGCCAGCAGCCAAGGGGGACTGGGGGAAGAGACCCAGTACTTC	CASSQGGLGEETQYF
NA	TRBD1	TRBV19	11	TRBJ1-1	TGTGCCAGCAACAGGGGGACTGAAGCTTTCTTT	CASNRGTEAFF
few	NA	TRBV6-2/TRBV6-3	14	TRBJ2-4	TGTGCCAGCAGCTCCGGCCGCGGTGGGAGCATTCAGTACTTC	CASSSGRGGSIQYF
few	TRBD1	TRBV10-3	11	TRBJ2-3	TGTGCCATCGGAAGCCGGGACAGGCAGTATTTT	CAIGSRDRQYF
few	NA	TRBV7-9	15	TRBJ1-1	TGTGCCAGCAGCTTATCGGCAGGGAAAACCGATGAAGCTTTCTTT	CASSLSAGKTDEAFF
few	TRBD1	TRBV12-3/TRBV12-4	13	TRBJ2-2	TGTGCCAGCAGCCGACAGGGGGGCGGGGAGCTGTTTTTT	CASSRQGGGELFF
NA	TRBD1	TRBV24-1	17	TRBJ2-3	TGTGCCACCAGTGATGCCGGGACAGGCCCCCTCGGAGATACGCAGTATTTT	CATSDAGTGPLGDTQYF
few	TRBD1	TRBV20-1	14	TRBJ1-1	TGCAGTGCTAGCCGCGGACAGGCTTACACTGAAGCTTTCTTT	CSASRGQAYTEAFF